The 12 T cell receptor beta chains below come from one sample, sequenced in a study of molecular identifiers for immune sequencing clone quantification. Each CDR3 protein is one row after TCRdb ran MiXCR on the PCR reads. This repertoire shows about 510,000 distinct CDR3 sequences, roughly 25% found once; its top ten account for under 0.85%. Sample: naive CD8+ T cells from blood, with Jurkat cell RNA spiked in. Subset meaning: FACS-sorted CD8+CD4-CCR7+CD45RA+ naive T cells. Receptor source: a human donor in good health. Some libraries in this study had Jurkat cell RNA spiked in.

This clonotype was detected only a few times. The gene calls are TRBV7-9 and TRBJ2-7, with D perhaps TRBD1 or TRBD2 (5 bases each). With 3 bases removed from V and 1 base from J, the gap between germline ends came to 13 bases. The germline gives CDR1 SEHNR, CDR2 FQNEAQ (reference sequence). The CDR3 is 15 amino acids. The CDR3 region is CASSFVGTRSYEQYF. DNA for the CDR3: TGTGCCAGCAGCTTTGTGGGGACGAGATCCTACGAGCAGTACTTC.

The chain employs TRBV20-1 and TRBJ2-3; the match to TRBD2 covers 10 bases. V lost 6 bases, J lost 2 bases, and 17 bases stayed unmatched. The CDR3 runs to 18 residues. In germline, CDR1 is DFQATT, CDR2 SNEGSKA (reference sequence). This CDR3 is CSAYQREGQVMFTDTQYF. For the CDR3, the DNA is TGCAGTGCCTACCAGCGGGAGGGCCAGGTTATGTTCACAGATACGCAGTATTTT.

V is TRBV27 and J is TRBJ2-2, with 9 positions matching TRBD1. Germline CDR1 MNHEY, CDR2 SMNVEV (reference sequence). The CDR3 runs to 14 residues. J lost 7 bases, V lost 2 bases, and 2 bases had no gene match. CDR3 loop: CASSLGTGYGELFF. In DNA, the CDR3 is TGTGCCAGCAGTTTAGGGACAGGGTACGGGGAGCTGTTTTTT.

This clonotype occurred a few times. The V gene is TRBV4-3, the J gene TRBJ2-1; 9 nucleotides line up with TRBD1. Losses at the gene ends were 0 bases for V and 7 bases for J; bases not matched to a gene: 7. This CDR3 comprises 16 residues. Germline-derived CDR1 and CDR2 are LGHNA and YSLEER. CDR3 loop: CASSQDTGGRLNEQFF. CDR3 DNA sequence: TGCGCCAGCAGCCAAGATACAGGGGGCCGATTGAATGAGCAGTTCTTC.

CDR3 residues: CSARDPGHTGFEQYF. The CDR3 DNA reads as TGCAGTGCTAGAGACCCGGGACACACGGGGTTCGAGCAGTACTTC. The chain carries TRBV20-1 and TRBJ2-7; the D gene is possibly TRBD1 (6 bases). The ends were cut back, 0 bases at V and 6 bases at J, with 18 bases in the middle. The CDR3 contains 15 residues. Germline-derived CDR1 and CDR2 are DFQATT and SNEGSKA (reference sequence).

This clonotype was seen at least ten times. The genes are TRBV7-9 and TRBJ2-3; the D is unclear. The V end lost 0 bases, the J end lost 1 base, and 8 bases lay between the germline ends. This CDR3 has 15 amino acids. The germline V gene has CDR1 SEHNR and CDR2 FQNEAQ (reference sequence). The CDR3 spells CASSLAGLGTDTQYF. CDR3 in DNA: TGTGCCAGCAGCTTAGCAGGGTTGGGCACAGATACGCAGTATTTT.

This clonotype was recorded at least ten times. This chain links TRBV12-3 or TRBV12-4 with TRBJ1-5; no clear D gene. This CDR3 comprises 14 residues. V lost 4 bases and J 4 bases, leaving 11 bases between the germline ends. CDR3 loop: CASSSGRTNQPQHF. The CDR3 DNA is TGTGCCAGCAGTTCCGGACGGACGAATCAGCCCCAGCATTTT.

This chain joins TRBV3-2 and TRBJ2-3. TRBV3-2 is recorded as a pseudogene. This CDR3 is built from 18 residues. The DNA for the CDR3 is TGTGCCAGCAGCCAAGGAACTACCCAGAACACCTTAACAGATACGCAGTATTTT. Encoded protein: CASSQGTTQNTLTDTQYF.

This clonotype was detected a few times. The chain combines TRBV18 with TRBJ2-7; tentatively, D is TRBD1 or TRBD2 (5 bases each). Germline V lookup: CDR1 KGHSH, CDR2 LQKENI. The V end was cut by 4 bases, the J end by 0 bases, with 10 bases between. The CDR3 runs to 14 residues. The CDR3 bases are TGTGCCAGCTCACTTAGGGACGGCTCCTACGAGCAGTACTTC. This codes for CASSLRDGSYEQYF.

The V call is TRBV7-9, the J call TRBJ1-1; D is perhaps TRBD1 (5 bases). The V end was cut by 5 bases, the J end by 2 bases, with 15 bases between. Germline lookup yields CDR1 SEHNR and CDR2 FQNEAQ (reference sequence). The CDR3 contains 15 residues. CDR3 DNA sequence: TGTGCCAGCAGCCATCTGACAGACCCCAACACTGAAGCTTTCTTT. It codes for CASSHLTDPNTEAFF.

Points on this clonotype: It may be a read error: a sequence one base away is much more abundant. The chain uses TRBV19 and TRBJ2-3, with D perhaps matching TRBD1 (6 bases). CDR3 length equals 18 residues. Germline lookup yields CDR1 LNHDA and CDR2 SQIVND (reference sequence). Trimming pared 7 bases from V and 1 base from J, leaving 24 bases between. CDR3 DNA sequence: TGTGCCAGTACCTCCAGGGGATGGGGGAACGATCGCACAGATACGCAGTATTTT. Its protein product is CASTSRGWGNDRTDTQYF.

The chain is built from TRBV29-1 and TRBJ1-1; D is unclear. The CDR3 loop spans 13 amino acids. V was pared by 1 base and J by 1 base, with 7 bases between. Germline V gene lookup returns CDR1 SQVTM and CDR2 ANQGSEA. CDR3 coding DNA: TGCAGCGTTGAAGGGGATACGAACACTGAAGCTTTCTTT. This encodes CSVEGDTNTEAFF.